What follows are 13 T cell receptor beta chains derived from one specimen sequenced in a study of blood T cell repertoires in COVID-19. Only in-frame clones appear in the TCRdb table, and some are missing; sequencing was by immunoSEQ multiplex PCR. Of about 300,000 clones in the sample, about 90% were seen once. The sample was PBMCs or T cells enriched from blood (not recorded which). The receptor set was obtained from a woman aged 25 to 45 who had recovered from COVID-19.

The chain joins TRBV6-6 to TRBJ2-2; 11 nucleotides align to TRBD1. Per the germline V gene, CDR1 is MNHNY and CDR2 is SVGAGI (reference sequence). The CDR3 spans 18 residues. J lost 6 bases, V lost 5 bases, and 14 bases had no gene match. CDR3 sequence: CASSHRLTGTGGSGELFF. In nucleotides, the CDR3 is TGTGCCAGCAGTCACCGGCTTACCGGGACAGGGGGTTCCGGGGAGCTGTTTTTT.

Written as DNA, the CDR3 is TGTGCCAGCAGCTTGGCAGACAGGGGCTGGAACACTGAAGCTTTCTTT. Amino acid sequence: CASSLADRGWNTEAFF. V usage is TRBV7-9 and J usage is TRBJ1-1, with 8 bases that match TRBD1. V gave up 3 bases and J gave up 1 base; unmatched junction bases: 7. This CDR3 region has 16 residues. Germline V CDR1 and CDR2: SEHNR, FQNEAQ (reference sequence).

This rearrangement joins TRBV12-5 to TRBJ1-5, with 8 bases aligning to TRBD1. The ends lost 2 bases at V and 6 bases at J; junction bases unmatched: 12. Germline V gene sequence: CDR1 LGHNT, CDR2 FRNRAP. There are 17 residues in the CDR3. Written as DNA, the CDR3 is TGTGCTAGTGGTTTGTGGCTGGGCAGGGGGCGGATTCAGCCCCAGCATTTT. This gives the protein CASGLWLGRGRIQPQHF. The variable domain in full, completed from reference TRBV12-5 and TRBJ1-5, reads DARVTQTPRHKVTEMGQEVTMRCQPILGHNTVFWYRQTMMQGLELLAYFRNRAPLDDSGMPKDRFSAEMPDATLATLKIQPSEPRDSAVYFCASGLWLGRGRIQPQHFGDGTRLSIL.

The chain has TRBV29-1 and TRBJ2-7; D gene uncertain. The CDR3 loop spans 13 amino acids. V gave up 3 bases and J gave up 3 bases, with 12 bases separating them. CDR1 is SQVTM and CDR2 is ANQGSEA in the germline V gene. The CDR3 loop is CSVDSQDNYEQYF. The CDR3 nucleotides read TGCAGCGTTGATTCTCAGGATAACTACGAGCAGTACTTC.

V and J are TRBV3-1 (or the pseudogene TRBV3-2) and TRBJ1-3; D is unresolved. Germline CDR1 is LGHDT and CDR2 is YNNKEL (reference sequence). The CDR3 consists of 16 residues. V lost 4 bases and J 1 base, leaving 14 bases between the germline ends. The CDR3: CASSRISGTSGNTIYF. CDR3 DNA sequence: TGTGCCAGCAGCCGTATTTCAGGAACTTCTGGAAACACCATATATTTT.

The CDR3: CASREGSQFF. Written as DNA, the CDR3 is TGTGCCAGCAGAGAGGGATCGCAGTTCTTC. The chain recombines TRBV6-6 with TRBJ2-1; perhaps TRBD2 as D (5 bases). Between the trimmed V and J ends, which lost 6 bases and 12 bases, there was a span of 9 bases. Germline CDR1 and CDR2: MNHNY and SVGAGI (reference sequence). There are 10 residues in the CDR3.

The V and J genes are TRBV5-4 and TRBJ2-2; D is perhaps TRBD2 (5 bases). The CDR3 totals 14 residues. V shed 3 bases and J shed 7 bases, with 13 bases lying between them. The V gene's germline CDR1 is SGHNT and CDR2 YYREEE (reference sequence). The chain's CDR3 is CASSSRTGSGELFF. The CDR3 DNA reads as TGTGCCAGCAGCTCCCGGACGGGGAGCGGGGAGCTGTTTTTT. Full variable domain (rest looked up from reference TRBV5-4 and TRBJ2-2): ETGVTQSPTHLIKTRGQQVTLRCSSQSGHNTVSWYQQALGQGPQFIFQYYREEENGRGNFPPRFSGLQFPNYSSELNVNALELDDSALYLCASSSRTGSGELFFGEGSRLTVL.

Only one count was recorded for this clone. This chain connects TRBV28 to TRBJ2-3, with 8 bases identical to TRBD2. The V gene's germline CDR1 is MDHEN and CDR2 SYDVKM. Trimming cost V 7 bases and J 5 bases; bases outside gene matches: 14. CDR3 length: 16 amino acids. This CDR3 reads CASTPSSGGDGDTQYF. The DNA of the CDR3 is TGTGCCAGCACCCCATCGAGCGGGGGCGATGGAGATACGCAGTATTTT. Variable domain in full (rest from reference TRBV28 and TRBJ2-3): DVKVTQSSRYLVKRTGEKVFLECVQDMDHENMFWYRQDPGLGLRLIYFSYDVKMKEKGDIPEGYSVSREKKERFSLILESASTNQTSMYLCASTPSSGGDGDTQYFGPGTRLTVL.

The CDR3 region has the DNA TGTGCCAGCAGTCCGGACAGGGGAGACATTCAGTACTTC. Its protein product is CASSPDRGDIQYF. The V and J genes are TRBV5-4 and TRBJ2-4; 9 nucleotides align to TRBD1. CDR3 length equals 13 residues. V was clipped by 5 bases and J by 8 bases; unmatched bases: 5. Per germline, CDR1 SGHNT and CDR2 YYREEE (reference sequence).

This clone was seen a few times. V and J are TRBV5-1 and TRBJ2-2, with D perhaps matching TRBD1 (6 bases). The CDR3 length is 15 residues. V was shortened by 0 bases and J by 4 bases, with 10 bases between the two germline ends. The germline V gene encodes CDR1 SGHRS and CDR2 YFSETQ. CDR3 residues: CASSLDTRGTGELFF. CDR3 nucleotides: TGCGCCAGCAGCTTGGACACCAGGGGCACCGGGGAGCTGTTTTTT.

This chain joins TRBV5-5 and TRBJ1-5; D possibly corresponds to TRBD1 (5 bases). The CDR3 has 14 amino acids. Germline CDR1 SGHKS, CDR2 YYEKEE (reference sequence). Trimming cost V 3 bases and J 1 base, with 8 bases left between them. CDR3 protein: CASSSSGSNQPQHF. CDR3 bases: TGTGCCAGCAGCTCCTCAGGGAGCAATCAGCCCCAGCATTTT.

The chain couples TRBV7-2 to TRBJ1-2; D perhaps matches TRBD1 (6 bases). The V gene lost 1 base and the J gene lost 4 bases, with 13 bases spanning the gap. The CDR3 totals 15 residues. CDR1 and CDR2 (germline): SGHTA, FQGNSA. Here the CDR3 DNA reads TGTGCCAGCAGCTTAGAGGGGGGGCTGGGCTATGGCTACACCTTC. Translated: CASSLEGGLGYGYTF.

The V call is TRBV19, the J call TRBJ1-5, with D perhaps TRBD1 (5 bases). The germline V and J ends were trimmed by 3 bases and 8 bases, with 14 bases remaining between them. The CDR3 contains 14 residues. Germline V gene lookup returns CDR1 LNHDA and CDR2 SQIVND (reference sequence). CDR3 loop: CASSIGRGGEPQHF. In DNA, the CDR3 is TGTGCCAGTAGTATTGGGAGGGGCGGTGAGCCCCAGCATTTT.